The TCR beta chain described here comes from a study of blood T cell repertoires in COVID-19. Germline V gene lookup returns CDR1 SGHTA and CDR2 FQGNSA. This CDR3 has 13 amino acids. V dropped 9 bases and J dropped 6; count of bases not matched to a gene: 5. Here immunoSEQ multiplex PCR was the method, and the copy in TCRdb shows in-frame clones only, minus some. The data hold about 59,000 clones, with approximately 80% observed a single time. Material: peripheral blood. The sequence was obtained from a man in his sixties with acute or convalescent COVID-19. V is TRBV7-2 and J is TRBJ1-6; 7 bases line up with TRBD1. The CDR3 spells CARRDRTNSPLHF. The CDR3 DNA is TGTGCCAGAAGGGACAGAACTAATTCACCCCTCCACTTT.